This TCR beta chain was documented in a study of control samples from healthy donors and cancer patients. Produced via immunoSEQ multiplex PCR; TCRdb's table is partial and in-frame only. Among over 100,000 clones listed, 90% were seen once. This clone is a singleton in its sample. Trimming took off 7 bases at V and 3 bases at J, with 13 bases between the two ends. CDR3 length: 13 amino acids. Germline lookup yields CDR1 MNHNY and CDR2 SVGAGI (reference sequence). This receptor was obtained from a man aged 35-49 years in good health. The sample was blood. The chain links TRBV6-6 to TRBJ2-7; D gene uncertain. CDR3 coding DNA: TGTGCCAGCACCGACTTCGGAGACTACGAGCAGTACTTC. This translates into CASTDFGDYEQYF.